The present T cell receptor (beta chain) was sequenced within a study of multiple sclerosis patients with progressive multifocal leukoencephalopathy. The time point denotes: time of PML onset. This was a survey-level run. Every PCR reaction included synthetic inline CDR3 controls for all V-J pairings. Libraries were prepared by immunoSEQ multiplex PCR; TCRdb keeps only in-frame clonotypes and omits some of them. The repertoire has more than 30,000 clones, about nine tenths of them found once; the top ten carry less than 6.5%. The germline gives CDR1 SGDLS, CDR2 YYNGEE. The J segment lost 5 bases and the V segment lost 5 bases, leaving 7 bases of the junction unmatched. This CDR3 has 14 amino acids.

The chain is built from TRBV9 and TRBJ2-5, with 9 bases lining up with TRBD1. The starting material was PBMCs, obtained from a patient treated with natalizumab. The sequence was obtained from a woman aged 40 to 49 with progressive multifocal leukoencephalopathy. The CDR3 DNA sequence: TGTGCCAGCAGTTATACAGGGGGCGGGGAGACCCAGTACTTC. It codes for CASSYTGGGETQYF.